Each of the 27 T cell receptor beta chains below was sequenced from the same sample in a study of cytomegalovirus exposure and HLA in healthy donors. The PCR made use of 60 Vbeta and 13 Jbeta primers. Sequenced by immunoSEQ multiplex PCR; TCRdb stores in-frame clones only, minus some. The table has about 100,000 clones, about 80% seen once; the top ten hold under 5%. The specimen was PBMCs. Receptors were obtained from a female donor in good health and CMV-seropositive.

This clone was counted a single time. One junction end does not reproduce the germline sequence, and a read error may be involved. CDR3 in DNA: TGCGCCAGCACTGAGCGACAGGGACTGGGTGAAAAACTGTTTTTT. It specifies CASTERQGLGEKLFF. This chain connects TRBV10-2 to TRBJ1-4; 7 bases map to TRBD1. The CDR3 length is 15 residues. The germline CDR1 and CDR2 sequences are WSHSY and SAAADI.

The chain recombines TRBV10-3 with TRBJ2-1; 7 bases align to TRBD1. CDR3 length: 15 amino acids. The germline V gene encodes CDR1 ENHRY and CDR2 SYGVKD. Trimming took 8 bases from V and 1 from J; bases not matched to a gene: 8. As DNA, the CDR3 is TGTGCCATCGGGACGGACAGGTCGTCCTACAATGAGCAGTTCTTC. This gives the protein CAIGTDRSSYNEQFF.

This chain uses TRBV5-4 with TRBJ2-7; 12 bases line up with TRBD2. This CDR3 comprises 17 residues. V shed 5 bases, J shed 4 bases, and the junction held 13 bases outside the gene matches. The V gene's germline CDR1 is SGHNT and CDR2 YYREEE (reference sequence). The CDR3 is CASRAGTSGPNKYEQYF. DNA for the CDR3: TGTGCCAGCAGGGCCGGGACTAGCGGGCCAAACAAATACGAGCAGTACTTC.

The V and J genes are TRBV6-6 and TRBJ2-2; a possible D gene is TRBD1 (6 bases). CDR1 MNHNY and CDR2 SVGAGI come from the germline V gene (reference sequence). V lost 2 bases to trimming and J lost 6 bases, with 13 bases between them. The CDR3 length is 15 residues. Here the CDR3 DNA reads TGTGCCAGCAGTTACGTGACAGGCCAGGCCGGGGAGCTGTTTTTT. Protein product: CASSYVTGQAGELFF.

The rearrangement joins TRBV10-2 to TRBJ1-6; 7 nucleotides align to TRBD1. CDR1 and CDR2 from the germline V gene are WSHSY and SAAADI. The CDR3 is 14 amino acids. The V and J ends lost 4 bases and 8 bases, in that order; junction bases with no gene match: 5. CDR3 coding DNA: TGCGCCAGCAGTGCCGGGACAGAGTATTCACCCCTCCACTTT. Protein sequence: CASSAGTEYSPLHF.

CDR3 nucleotide sequence: TGTGCCAGCAGTCCCCACGGGAGGACTGAAGCTTTCTTT. Protein product: CASSPHGRTEAFF. The J gene is TRBJ1-1, the V gene TRBV6-1, with D uncertain. The CDR3 totals 13 residues. Trimming removed 5 bases from V and 5 bases from J, with 12 bases in between. CDR1 and CDR2 from the germline V gene are MNHNS and SASEGT.

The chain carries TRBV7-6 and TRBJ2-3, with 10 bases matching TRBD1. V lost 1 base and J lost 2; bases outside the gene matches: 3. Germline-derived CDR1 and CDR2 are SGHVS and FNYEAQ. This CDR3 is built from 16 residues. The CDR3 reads CASSLGTGGFTDTQYF. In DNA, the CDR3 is TGTGCCAGCAGCTTAGGGACAGGGGGTTTCACAGATACGCAGTATTTT.

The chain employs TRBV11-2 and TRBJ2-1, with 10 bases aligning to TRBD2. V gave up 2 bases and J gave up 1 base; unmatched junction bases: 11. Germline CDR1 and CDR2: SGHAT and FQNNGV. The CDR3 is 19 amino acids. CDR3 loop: CASSLISGRGLGSYNEQFF. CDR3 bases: TGTGCCAGCAGCTTAATCAGCGGGAGGGGTCTTGGTTCCTACAATGAGCAGTTCTTC.

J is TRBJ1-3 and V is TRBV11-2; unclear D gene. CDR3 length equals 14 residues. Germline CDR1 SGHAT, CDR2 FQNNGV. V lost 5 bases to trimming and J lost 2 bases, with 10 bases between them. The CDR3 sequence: CASSHRRAGNTIYF. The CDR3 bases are TGTGCCAGCAGCCATCGGAGGGCTGGAAACACCATATATTTT.

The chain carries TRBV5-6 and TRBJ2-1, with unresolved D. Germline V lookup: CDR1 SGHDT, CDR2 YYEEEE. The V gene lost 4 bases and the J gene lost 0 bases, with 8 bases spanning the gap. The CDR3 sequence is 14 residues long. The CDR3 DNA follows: TGTGCCAGCAGCATGGGTCTCTCCTACAATGAGCAGTTCTTC. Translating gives CASSMGLSYNEQFF.

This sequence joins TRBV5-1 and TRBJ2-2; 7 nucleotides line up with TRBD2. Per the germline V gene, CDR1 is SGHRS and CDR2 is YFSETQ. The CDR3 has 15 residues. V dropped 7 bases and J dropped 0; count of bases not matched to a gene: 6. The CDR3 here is CASGPTSANTGELFF. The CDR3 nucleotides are TGCGCCAGCGGCCCCACTAGCGCGAACACCGGGGAGCTGTTTTTT. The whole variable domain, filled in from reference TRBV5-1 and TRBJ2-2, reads KAGVTQTPRYLIKTRGQQVTLSCSPISGHRSVSWYQQTPGQGLQFLFEYFSETQRNKGNFPGRFSGRQFSNSRSEMNVSTLELGDSALYLCASGPTSANTGELFFGEGSRLTVL.

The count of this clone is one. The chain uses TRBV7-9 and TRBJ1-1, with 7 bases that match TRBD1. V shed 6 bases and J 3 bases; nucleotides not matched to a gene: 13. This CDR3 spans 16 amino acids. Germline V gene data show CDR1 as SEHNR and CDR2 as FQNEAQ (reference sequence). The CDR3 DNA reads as TGTGCCAGCAGAAGAGCCTTTCGGACAGGCTACACTGAAGCTTTCTTT. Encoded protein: CASRRAFRTGYTEAFF.

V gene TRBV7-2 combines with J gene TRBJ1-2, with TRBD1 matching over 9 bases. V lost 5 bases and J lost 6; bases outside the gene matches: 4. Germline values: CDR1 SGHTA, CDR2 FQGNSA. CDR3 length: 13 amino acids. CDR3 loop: CASSPRQGDGYTF. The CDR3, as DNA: TGTGCCAGCAGCCCCCGACAGGGGGATGGCTACACCTTC.

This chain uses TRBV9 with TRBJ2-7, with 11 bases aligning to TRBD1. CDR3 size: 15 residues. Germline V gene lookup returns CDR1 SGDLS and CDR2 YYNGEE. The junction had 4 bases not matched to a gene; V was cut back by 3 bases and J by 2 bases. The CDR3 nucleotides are TGTGCCAGCAGCGCCGGGACAGGGGGTACCTACGAGCAGTACTTC. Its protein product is CASSAGTGGTYEQYF.

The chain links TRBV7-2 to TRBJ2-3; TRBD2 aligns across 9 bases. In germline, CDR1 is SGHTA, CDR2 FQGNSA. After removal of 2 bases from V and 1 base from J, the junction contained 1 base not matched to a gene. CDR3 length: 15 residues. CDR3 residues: CASSLQRGGTDTQYF. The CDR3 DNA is TGTGCCAGCAGCTTACAGCGGGGGGGCACAGATACGCAGTATTTT. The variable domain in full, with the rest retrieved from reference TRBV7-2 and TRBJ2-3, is GAGVSQSPSNKVTEKGKDVELRCDPISGHTALYWYRQSLGQGLEFLIYFQGNSAPDKSGLPSDRFSAERTGGSVSTLTIQRTQQEDSAVYLCASSLQRGGTDTQYFGPGTRLTVL.

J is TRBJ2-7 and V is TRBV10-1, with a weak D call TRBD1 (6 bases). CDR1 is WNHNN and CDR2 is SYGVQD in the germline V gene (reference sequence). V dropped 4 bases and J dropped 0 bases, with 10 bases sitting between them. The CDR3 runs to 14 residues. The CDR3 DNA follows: TGCGCCAGCAGTGGGGGACAACGCTCCTACGAGCAGTACTTC. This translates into CASSGGQRSYEQYF.

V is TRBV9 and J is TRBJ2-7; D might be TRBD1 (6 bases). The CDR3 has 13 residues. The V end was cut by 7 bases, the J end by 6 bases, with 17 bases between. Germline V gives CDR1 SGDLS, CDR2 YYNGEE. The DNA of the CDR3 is TGTGCCAGCGTAGAACTAGGGGGAGTCGAGCAGTACTTC. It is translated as CASVELGGVEQYF.

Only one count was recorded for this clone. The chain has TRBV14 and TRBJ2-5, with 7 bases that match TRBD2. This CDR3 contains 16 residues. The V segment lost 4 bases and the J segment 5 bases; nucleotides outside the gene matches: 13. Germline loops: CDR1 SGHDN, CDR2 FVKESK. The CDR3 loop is CASSRHRGGGGETQYF. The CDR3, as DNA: TGTGCCAGCAGCCGACACCGCGGGGGAGGAGGGGAGACCCAGTACTTC.

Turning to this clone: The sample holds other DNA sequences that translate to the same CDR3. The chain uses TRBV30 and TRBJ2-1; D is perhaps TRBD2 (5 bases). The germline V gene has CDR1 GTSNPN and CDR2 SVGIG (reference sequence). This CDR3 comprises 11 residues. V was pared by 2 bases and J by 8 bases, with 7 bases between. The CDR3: CAWSPRDEQFF. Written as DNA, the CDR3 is TGTGCCTGGAGTCCGAGGGATGAGCAGTTCTTC.

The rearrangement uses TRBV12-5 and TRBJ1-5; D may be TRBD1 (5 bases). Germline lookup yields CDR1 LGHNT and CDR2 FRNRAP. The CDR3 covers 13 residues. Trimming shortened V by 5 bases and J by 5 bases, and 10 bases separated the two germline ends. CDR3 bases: TGTGCTAGTGGTATCGACAGCCATCAGCCCCAGCATTTT. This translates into CASGIDSHQPQHF.

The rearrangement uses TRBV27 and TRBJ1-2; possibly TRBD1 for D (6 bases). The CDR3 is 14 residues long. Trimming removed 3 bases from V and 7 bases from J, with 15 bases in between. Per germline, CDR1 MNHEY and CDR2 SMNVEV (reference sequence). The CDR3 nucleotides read TGTGCCAGCAGTTTCTCTCGGGGGGCAACTGGCTACACCTTC. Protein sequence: CASSFSRGATGYTF.

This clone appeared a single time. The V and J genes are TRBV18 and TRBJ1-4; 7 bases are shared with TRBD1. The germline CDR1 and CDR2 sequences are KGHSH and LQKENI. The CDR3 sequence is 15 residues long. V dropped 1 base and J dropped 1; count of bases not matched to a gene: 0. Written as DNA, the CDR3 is TGTGCCAGCTCACCACGGACAGGAACTAATGAAAAACTGTTTTTT. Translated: CASSPRTGTNEKLFF.

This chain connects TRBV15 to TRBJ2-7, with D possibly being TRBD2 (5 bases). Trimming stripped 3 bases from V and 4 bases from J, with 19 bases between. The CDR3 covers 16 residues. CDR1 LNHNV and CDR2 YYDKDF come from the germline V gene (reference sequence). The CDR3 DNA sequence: TGTGCCACCAGCAGGCGGGTACTAACGGATAGATACGAGCAGTACTTC. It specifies CATSRRVLTDRYEQYF.

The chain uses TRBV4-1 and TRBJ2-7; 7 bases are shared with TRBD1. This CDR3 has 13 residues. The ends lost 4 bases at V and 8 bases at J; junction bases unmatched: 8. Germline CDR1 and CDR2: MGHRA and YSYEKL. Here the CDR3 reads CASSRTGADQQYF. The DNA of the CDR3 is TGCGCCAGCAGCCGCACAGGGGCAGACCAGCAGTACTTC.

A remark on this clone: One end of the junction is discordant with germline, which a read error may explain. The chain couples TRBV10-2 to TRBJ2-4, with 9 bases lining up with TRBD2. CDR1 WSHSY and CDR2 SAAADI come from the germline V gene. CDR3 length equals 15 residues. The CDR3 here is CASSDPGLAKNSQYF. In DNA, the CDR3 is TGCGCCAGCAGTGACCCGGGACTAGCCAAAAACAGTCAGTACTTC.

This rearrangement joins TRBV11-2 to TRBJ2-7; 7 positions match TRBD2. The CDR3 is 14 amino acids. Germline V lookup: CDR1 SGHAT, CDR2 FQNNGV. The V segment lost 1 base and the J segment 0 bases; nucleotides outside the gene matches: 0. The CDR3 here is CASSLAGGSYEQYF. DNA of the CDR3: TGTGCCAGCAGCTTAGCGGGAGGCTCCTACGAGCAGTACTTC.

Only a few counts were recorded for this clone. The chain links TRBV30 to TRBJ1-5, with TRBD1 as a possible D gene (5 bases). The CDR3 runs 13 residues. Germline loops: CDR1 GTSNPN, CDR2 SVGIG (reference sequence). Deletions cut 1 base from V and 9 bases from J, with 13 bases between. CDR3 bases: TGTGCCTGGAGTGGGGGGGGTTCGCGGCCCCAGCATTTT. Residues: CAWSGGGSRPQHF.